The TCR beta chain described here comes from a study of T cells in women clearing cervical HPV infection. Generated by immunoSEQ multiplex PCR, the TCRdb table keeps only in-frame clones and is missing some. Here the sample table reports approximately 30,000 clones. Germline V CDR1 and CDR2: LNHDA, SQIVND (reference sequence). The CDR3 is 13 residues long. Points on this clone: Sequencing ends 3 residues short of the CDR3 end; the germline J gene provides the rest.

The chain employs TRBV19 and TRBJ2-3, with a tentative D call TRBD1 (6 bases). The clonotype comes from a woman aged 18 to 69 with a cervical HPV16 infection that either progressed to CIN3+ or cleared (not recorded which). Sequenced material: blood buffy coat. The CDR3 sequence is CASSRGGKQPQYF. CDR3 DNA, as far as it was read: TGTGCCAGTAGCAGGGGCGGTAAACAGCCG.